These T cell receptor beta chains were read from a single sample in a study of PD-L1 blockade in urothelial cancer. TCRdb keeps only in-frame clones here, not all; method: immunoSEQ multiplex PCR. The sample shows around 19,000 clones, about 91% of them seen only once. This specimen consisted of PBMCs, obtained around atezolizumab (anti-PD-L1) treatment. Receptors were obtained from a man aged 50-59 years with urothelial cancer. CDR3s leave out the opening cysteine and the closing phenylalanine or tryptophan. D genes are given only for firm matches.

j_call d_call v_call cdr3_aa
TRBJ2-3 . TRBV5-4 ASSLLRGDTDTQY
TRBJ2-5 TRBD1 TRBV6-1 ATTADRGKKTQY
TRBJ2-6 TRBD1 TRBV9 ASSVRFDRGLRSSGANVLT
TRBJ1-5 . TRBV30 AWGTRGPKQNNQPQH
TRBJ1-2 . TRBV12-5 ASGLGTSGSDGYT
TRBJ2-2 . TRBV29-1 SVEDAPGQGGNTGELF
TRBJ2-7 . TRBV30 AWDEDSRIHYEQY
TRBJ2-7 . TRBV7-8 ASSLAVVAESYEQY
TRBJ2-1 . TRBV6-1 ASGRRYNEQF
TRBJ2-7 TRBD2 TRBV5-1 ASSHSGRAHEQY
TRBJ2-3 TRBD1 TRBV7-9 AIGGQGVDTQY
TRBJ2-7 . TRBV10-3 AISEGRSAPYEQY
TRBJ2-7 TRBD1 TRBV7-2 ASSFDRGPYEQY
TRBJ2-7 TRBD2 TRBV11-3 ASSVTAGLSYEQY
TRBJ1-5 . TRBV5-8 ASRTSGTIFRPQH
TRBJ1-3 TRBD1 TRBV6-4 ASSGRDRDSGNTIY
TRBJ2-5 . TRBV5-6 ASRAGSPPGTQY
TRBJ2-7 . TRBV5-5 ASSLGLVEETYEQY
TRBJ2-1 TRBD2 TRBV11-3 ASSQGASGGNEQF
TRBJ2-7 . TRBV2 ASGGASLEQY
TRBJ1-1 . TRBV15 ATSRGVQVMNTEAF
TRBJ1-5 . TRBV28 ASSRSNQPQH
TRBJ2-5 TRBD2 TRBV2 ASSASGEGGETQY
TRBJ2-3 TRBD2 TRBV7-2 ASSLLKGTKLDTQY
TRBJ2-7 . TRBV2 ASSESFQGTHYEQY
TRBJ2-1 . TRBV10-2 ASRDGTLYNEQF
TRBJ1-4 . TRBV30 AWSQGGTNEKLF
TRBJ2-1 TRBD1 TRBV7-2 ASSLGAGQGANEQF
TRBJ2-7 TRBD1 TRBV6-4 ASSDSMGQGTQGRNGEQY
TRBJ2-7 TRBD2 TRBV12-5 ASGLVVSGNSYEQY
TRBJ1-5 . TRBV28 ASSLRGPGNQPQH
TRBJ2-5 TRBD1 TRBV11-2 ASSLVTGGRETQY
TRBJ2-1 TRBD2 TRBV11-2 ASHLSSGGYNEQF
TRBJ2-2 . TRBV11-1 ASSTGWRTGELF
TRBJ1-2 TRBD1 TRBV9 ASSAGTAPNYGYT
TRBJ1-4 . TRBV30 AWSSQGGPNEKLF
TRBJ2-4 TRBD2 TRBV6-5 ASSFSGSTKNIQY
TRBJ1-3 TRBD1 TRBV29-1 SVGGRTGSGNTIY
TRBJ1-1 . TRBV14 ASSQLNRVSVGEAF
TRBJ2-7 . TRBV6-4 ASGEAGGLTSYEQY
TRBJ2-6 . TRBV15 ATSRDIQAGANVLT
TRBJ1-4 . TRBV5-1 ASSVTGINEKLF
TRBJ2-1 . TRBV2 ASSPSPGISYNEQF
TRBJ2-7 . TRBV7-8 ASSLGVAAAPNEQY
TRBJ2-2 TRBD2 TRBV18 ASSPLAGGPNTGELF
TRBJ1-2 TRBD1 TRBV14 ASSQGLYRGGYT
TRBJ1-6 . TRBV27 ASSPIEGRSPLH
TRBJ2-3 . TRBV13 ASSSTGGAEGTDTQY
TRBJ2-2 . TRBV5-4 ASSWGGLAMAGELF
TRBJ2-1 TRBD2 TRBV5-8 ASTPSGTTYNEQF